One sample yielded the 12 T cell receptor beta chains listed below, sequenced in a study of blood T cell repertoires in COVID-19. The method was immunoSEQ multiplex PCR; TCRdb's version includes in-frame clones alone and lacks a portion of them. The data hold 200,000 to 250,000 clones, with approximately 90% observed a single time. Sequenced: peripheral blood. These receptors were taken from a man aged 30 to 45 with COVID-19, enrolled during active disease.

The gene calls are TRBV7-3 and TRBJ2-1, with 9 positions matching TRBD2. The germline V gene has CDR1 SGHTA and CDR2 FQGTGA. The ends lost 3 bases at V and 2 bases at J; junction bases unmatched: 2. The CDR3 contains 15 residues. CDR3 DNA sequence: TGTGCCAGCAGCTTTGGCGGGGGGGCCTACAATGAGCAGTTCTTC. Amino acid sequence: CASSFGGGAYNEQFF. Full variable domain (remainder filled in from reference TRBV7-3 and TRBJ2-1): GAGVSQTPSNKVTEKGKYVELRCDPISGHTALYWYRQSLGQGPEFLIYFQGTGAADDSGLPNDRFFAVRPEGSVSTLKIQRTERGDSAVYLCASSFGGGAYNEQFFGPGTRLTVL.

The genes are TRBV11-2 and TRBJ1-1; weak D call: TRBD1 (5 bases). CDR3 length: 16 residues. V lost 1 base and J lost 1, with 13 bases in between. The V gene's germline CDR1 is SGHAT and CDR2 FQNNGV. The CDR3 coding sequence is TGTGCCAGCAGCTTAGTATGGGGGGTTAAGAACACTGAAGCTTTCTTT. Translation: CASSLVWGVKNTEAFF.

The chain has TRBV7-3 and TRBJ2-3, with 9 bases identical to TRBD2. The CDR3 is 14 residues long. Germline loops: CDR1 SGHTA, CDR2 FQGTGA. V was pared by 5 bases and J by 6 bases, with 6 bases of the junction left unmatched. In nucleotides, the CDR3 is TGTGCCAGCAGCCTCAGCGGGGGGAGGGATACGCAGTATTTT. Amino acid sequence: CASSLSGGRDTQYF.

The V and J genes are TRBV6-1 and TRBJ1-2; a possible D gene is TRBD1 (6 bases). CDR1 is MNHNS, CDR2 SASEGT, per germline. Trimming removed 5 bases from V and 6 bases from J, with 13 bases in between. This CDR3 region has 13 residues. The CDR3, as DNA: TGTGCCAGCAGTTTACAGGGCGTGGATGGCTACACCTTC. Its translation is CASSLQGVDGYTF.

This rearrangement joins TRBV27 to TRBJ2-2; no reliable D call. The length of the CDR3 is 11 residues. Trimming shortened V by 3 bases and J by 7 bases, and 3 bases separated the two germline ends. The germline V gene encodes CDR1 MNHEY and CDR2 SMNVEV (reference sequence). In DNA form, the CDR3 reads TGTGCCAGCAGTTTTTACGGGGAGCTGTTTTTT. This translates into CASSFYGELFF.

The rearrangement uses TRBV7-2 and TRBJ1-2; 7 nucleotides align to TRBD1. The V and J ends lost 5 bases and 1 base, in that order; junction bases with no gene match: 7. The germline V gene has CDR1 SGHTA and CDR2 FQGNSA. The CDR3 is made up of 15 amino acids. In nucleotides, the CDR3 is TGTGCCAGCAGCATTATGACAGGGATTAACTATGGCTACACCTTC. It translates to CASSIMTGINYGYTF.

The rearrangement uses TRBV5-4 and TRBJ2-1; 9 bases are a match to TRBD2. The CDR3 extends over 17 amino acids. V shed 0 bases, J shed 7 bases, and the junction held 11 bases outside the gene matches. CDR1 SGHNT and CDR2 YYREEE come from the germline V gene (reference sequence). In DNA form, the CDR3 reads TGTGCCAGCAGCTTGGCCACGGGCGGGGGGGCTGATAATGAGCAGTTCTTC. It encodes CASSLATGGGADNEQFF.

This chain connects TRBV6-2 or TRBV6-3 to TRBJ2-7; 12 nucleotides line up with TRBD2. CDR3 size: 18 residues. The V gene's germline CDR1 is MNHEY and CDR2 SVGEGT. After removal of 3 bases from V and 3 bases from J, the junction contained 12 bases not matched to a gene. This chain's CDR3 is CASSYSGLAGRAFYEQYF. The CDR3 DNA follows: TGTGCCAGCAGTTATAGCGGACTAGCGGGACGCGCCTTCTACGAGCAGTACTTC.

The chain uses TRBV5-1 and TRBJ2-2, with D perhaps matching TRBD1 (6 bases). The germline V gene encodes CDR1 SGHRS and CDR2 YFSETQ. This CDR3 has 14 amino acids. The germline V and J ends were trimmed by 0 bases and 7 bases, with 10 bases remaining between them. The CDR3 protein is CASSLVQGNGELFF. The CDR3 nucleotides read TGCGCCAGCAGCTTGGTACAGGGAAACGGGGAGCTGTTTTTT.

Turning to this clone: The sample contains more than one DNA sequence encoding this CDR3. The J gene is TRBJ2-2, the V gene TRBV7-3; TRBD1 might be the D (5 bases). This CDR3 contains 15 residues. V was shortened by 8 bases and J by 1 base, with 14 bases between the two germline ends. Germline values: CDR1 SGHTA, CDR2 FQGTGA. CDR3 nucleotide sequence: TGTGCCAGCTCGTCTGGGGCAGGGAACACCGGGGAGCTGTTTTTT. Translation: CASSSGAGNTGELFF.

The chain couples TRBV9 to TRBJ2-1; 7 nucleotides align to TRBD2. The CDR3 is 16 residues long. V was clipped by 3 bases and J by 1 base; unmatched bases: 7. Germline CDR1 is SGDLS and CDR2 is YYNGEE. The chain's CDR3 is CASSATLAASYNEQFF. As DNA, the CDR3 is TGTGCCAGCAGCGCGACTCTAGCGGCTTCCTACAATGAGCAGTTCTTC.

CDR3 nucleotide sequence: TGCGCCAGCAGCCAAGGCACAGGGGGCCAAGAGACCCAGTACTTC. Encoded protein: CASSQGTGGQETQYF. V usage is TRBV4-1 and J usage is TRBJ2-5, with 8 bases lining up with TRBD1. Trimming cost V 1 base and J 1 base; bases outside gene matches: 2. Germline CDR1 is MGHRA and CDR2 is YSYEKL. The CDR3 consists of 15 residues.